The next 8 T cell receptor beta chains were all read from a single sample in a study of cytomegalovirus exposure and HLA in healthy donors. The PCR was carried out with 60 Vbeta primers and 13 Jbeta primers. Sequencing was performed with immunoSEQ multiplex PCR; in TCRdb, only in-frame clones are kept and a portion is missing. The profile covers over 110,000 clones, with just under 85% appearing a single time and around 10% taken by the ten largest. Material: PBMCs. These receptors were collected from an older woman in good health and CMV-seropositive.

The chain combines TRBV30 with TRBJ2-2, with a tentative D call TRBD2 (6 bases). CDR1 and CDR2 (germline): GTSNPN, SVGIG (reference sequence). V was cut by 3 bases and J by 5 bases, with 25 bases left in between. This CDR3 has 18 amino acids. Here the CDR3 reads CAWRDPGLPGAGTGELFF. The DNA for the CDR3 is TGTGCCTGGAGAGACCCGGGACTCCCGGGAGCAGGGACCGGGGAGCTGTTTTTT. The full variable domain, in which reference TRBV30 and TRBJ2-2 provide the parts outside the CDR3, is SQTIHQWPATLVQPVGSPLSLECTVEGTSNPNLYWYRQAAGRGLQLLFYSVGIGQISSEVPQNLSASRPQDRQFILSSKKLLLSDSGFYLCAWRDPGLPGAGTGELFFGEGSRLTVL.

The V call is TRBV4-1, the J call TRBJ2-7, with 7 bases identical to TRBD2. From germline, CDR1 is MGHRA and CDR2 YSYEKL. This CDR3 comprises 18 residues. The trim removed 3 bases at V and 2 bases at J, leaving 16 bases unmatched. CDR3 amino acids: CASSHGSGSGLSPYEQYF. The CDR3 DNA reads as TGCGCCAGCAGCCATGGTTCCGGTAGCGGGTTAAGTCCCTACGAGCAGTACTTC.

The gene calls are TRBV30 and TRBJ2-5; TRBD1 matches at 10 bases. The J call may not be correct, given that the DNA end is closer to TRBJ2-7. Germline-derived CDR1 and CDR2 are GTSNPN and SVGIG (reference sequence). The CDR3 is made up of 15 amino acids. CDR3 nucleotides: TGTGCCTGGAGTTCGGGACAGGGGTTTAGTTACGAGCAGTACTTC. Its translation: CAWSSGQGFSYEQYF.

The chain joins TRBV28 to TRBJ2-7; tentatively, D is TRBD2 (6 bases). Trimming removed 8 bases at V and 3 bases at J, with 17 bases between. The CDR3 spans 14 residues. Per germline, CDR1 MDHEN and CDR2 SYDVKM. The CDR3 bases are TGTGCCAGCTACTCTCTGGGGGGATTCTACGAGCAGTACTTC. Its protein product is CASYSLGGFYEQYF. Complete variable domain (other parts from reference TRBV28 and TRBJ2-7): DVKVTQSSRYLVKRTGEKVFLECVQDMDHENMFWYRQDPGLGLRLIYFSYDVKMKEKGDIPEGYSVSREKKERFSLILESASTNQTSMYLCASYSLGGFYEQYFGPGTRLTVT.

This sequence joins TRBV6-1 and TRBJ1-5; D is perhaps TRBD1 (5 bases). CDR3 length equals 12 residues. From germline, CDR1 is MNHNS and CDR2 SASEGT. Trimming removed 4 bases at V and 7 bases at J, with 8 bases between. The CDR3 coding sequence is TGTGCCAGCAGTGCCCAGGGCCAGCCCCAGCATTTT. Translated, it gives CASSAQGQPQHF.

CDR3 loop: CSVGLLSTDTQYF. The CDR3 DNA reads TGCAGCGTTGGTCTTTTAAGCACAGATACGCAGTATTTT. V and J are TRBV29-1 and TRBJ2-3; D not certain. The length of the CDR3 is 13 residues. The germline V and J ends were trimmed by 4 bases and 0 bases, with 8 bases remaining between them. Germline lookup yields CDR1 SQVTM and CDR2 ANQGSEA.

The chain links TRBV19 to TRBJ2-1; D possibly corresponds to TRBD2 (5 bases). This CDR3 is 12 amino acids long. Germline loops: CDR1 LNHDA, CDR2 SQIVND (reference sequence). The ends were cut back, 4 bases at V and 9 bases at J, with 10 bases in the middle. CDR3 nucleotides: TGTGCCAGTAGTACGGACTTGGGTGAGCAGTTCTTC. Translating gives CASSTDLGEQFF.

The CDR3 nucleotides read TGTGCCAGCAGCGCCGAAGCGGGAGGAGCCTACGAGCAGTACTTC. This translates into CASSAEAGGAYEQYF. The chain has TRBV9 and TRBJ2-7, with 9 bases fitting TRBD2. The CDR3 is made up of 15 amino acids. The ends lost 3 bases at V and 2 bases at J; junction bases unmatched: 6. Per the germline V gene, CDR1 is SGDLS and CDR2 is YYNGEE.